The present T cell receptor (beta chain) was sequenced within a study of chemoradiotherapy in HPV16-positive cancers. V gave up 0 bases and J gave up 2 bases; unmatched junction bases: 2. From germline, CDR1 is WSHSY and CDR2 SAAADI. This CDR3 is built from 16 residues. The table came from immunoSEQ multiplex PCR; TCRdb's copy has only in-frame clones and leaves some out. Of over 30,000 clones listed, 70% to 90% were seen once; the top ten hold 2% to 2.5%. Sequencing used blood, obtained from a patient who underwent chemoradiotherapy. The rearrangement joins TRBV10-2 to TRBJ2-7; 12 bases line up with TRBD2. This TCR derives from a human donor with HPV-associated anogenital cancer. CDR3 nucleotide sequence: TGCGCCAGCAGTGAGTCACGACTAGCGGGGGCCTACGAGCAGTACTTC. Translated: CASSESRLAGAYEQYF.